A single TCR beta chain is shown here with its context. Its antigen remains unidentified. These data belong to a study of T cells in Graves' hyperthyroidism and ophthalmopathy. Overall study: Staff took peripheral blood when the initial diagnosis was made, before any treatment began. Notes on the study in general: With a median lead of 6.5 months before onset, the model predicted ophthalmopathy.

CDR3 length: 13 residues. V lost 5 bases, J lost 7 bases, and 15 bases lay in between. Germline-derived CDR1 and CDR2 are SEHNR and FQNEAQ (reference sequence). TCR beta CDR3 sequences were amplified from RNA transcripts. TCR CDR3 underwent first-round RT-PCR with the HTBI primer set. TCRdb called the multiplex PCR reads again in MiXCR, with one record for every CDR3 protein. The sample contains fewer than 650,000 distinct CDR3 sequences, around 14% of which appear only once. Clinical symptoms, serum thyroxine, TRAb, thyroid ultrasound and orbital computed tomography established diagnosis. The genes are TRBV7-9 and TRBJ2-7; D may be TRBD2 (6 bases). This sequence originates from a woman between 25 and 40 years old with Graves' hyperthyroidism that later progressed to Graves' ophthalmopathy. The sequenced material came from blood. In nucleotides, the CDR3 is TGTGCCAGCAGCCGAGGCGGGGATCAGGAGCAGTACTTC. It specifies CASSRGGDQEQYF.